This TCR beta chain was sequenced in a study of control samples from healthy donors and cancer patients. The assay was immunoSEQ multiplex PCR, and TCRdb's table has in-frame clones only and misses some. The table records almost 90,000 clones, roughly nine tenths of them present only once. Germline V gene sequence: CDR1 SNHLY, CDR2 FYNNEI. V was shortened by 4 bases and J by 3 bases, with 19 bases between the two germline ends. This CDR3 has 16 amino acids. This TCR was recovered from a man under 40 in good health. V is TRBV2 and J is TRBJ2-7; tentative D call: TRBD2 (6 bases). The source material was blood. CDR3 bases: TGTGCCAGCAGTGGGGGTTGGGGGACTCTAGGCTACGAGCAGTACTTC. As protein: CASSGGWGTLGYEQYF.